The following is a TCR beta chain sequence with its context. Its antigen is unidentified. The PCR used 60 V beta and 13 J beta primers. Sequenced by immunoSEQ multiplex PCR; TCRdb stores in-frame clones only, minus some. The sample carries approximately 100,000 clones, 80% to 90% recorded once. The junction had 9 bases not matched to a gene; V was cut back by 3 bases and J by 3 bases. The CDR3 runs 17 residues. CDR1 and CDR2 (germline): SEHNR, FQNEAQ (reference sequence). The source of the sample is a study of glioma-infiltrating T cells after dendritic cell vaccination. Study context: Dendritic cell vaccine was injected intradermally three times, biweekly.

Study results and caveats: Estimated pretreatment TIL content predicted outcome after dendritic cell vaccination.

The genes are TRBV7-9 and TRBJ1-2; 11 positions match TRBD1. The clonotype originates from a human donor with glioblastoma. The input for sequencing was blood, taken before dendritic cell vaccination. The CDR3 loop reads CASSFSRTGGSDYGYTF. The CDR3 region has the DNA TGTGCCAGCAGCTTCTCACGGACAGGGGGCTCCGACTATGGCTACACCTTC.